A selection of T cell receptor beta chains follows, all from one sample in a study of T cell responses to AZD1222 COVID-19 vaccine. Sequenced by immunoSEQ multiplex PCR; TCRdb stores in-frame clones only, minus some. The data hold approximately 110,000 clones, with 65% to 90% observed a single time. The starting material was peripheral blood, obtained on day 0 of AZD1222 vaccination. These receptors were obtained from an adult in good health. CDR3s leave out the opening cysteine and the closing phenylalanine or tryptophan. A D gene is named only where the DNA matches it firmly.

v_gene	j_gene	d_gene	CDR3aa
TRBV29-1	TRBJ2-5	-	SVLWAQETQY
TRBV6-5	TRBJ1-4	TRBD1	ASSYSTGVGSEKLF
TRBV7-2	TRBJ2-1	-	ASSLSISSYNEQF
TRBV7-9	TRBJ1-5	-	ASSPGGPGSYQPQH
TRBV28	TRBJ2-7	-	AKRGVTYEQY
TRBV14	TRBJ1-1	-	ASSLQGNTEAF
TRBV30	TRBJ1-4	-	AWSVGGGKLF
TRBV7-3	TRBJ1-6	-	ASSVGTGYSPLH
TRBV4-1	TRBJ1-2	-	ASSHPRDGQANYGYT
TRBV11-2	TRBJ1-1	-	ASSSLSGTLDF
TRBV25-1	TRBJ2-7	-	ASSVGGTVSYEQY
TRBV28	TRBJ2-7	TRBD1	ASRQGGYEQY
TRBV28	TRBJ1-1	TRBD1	ASSSGQGASGMNTEAF
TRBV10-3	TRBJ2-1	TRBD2	AITTGTSDDEQF
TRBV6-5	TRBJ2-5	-	ASSLAGARETQY
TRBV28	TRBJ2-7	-	ASSNAGMTTGEQY
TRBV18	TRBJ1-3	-	ASSSTGFGNTIY
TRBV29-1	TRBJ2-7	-	SVAGSSYEQY
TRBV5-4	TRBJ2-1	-	ASSSQYNEQF
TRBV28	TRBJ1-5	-	ASSLSGYSNQPQH
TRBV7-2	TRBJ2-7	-	ASSLGGLPYEQY
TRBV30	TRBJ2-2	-	AWGRGTSPPQVGTGELF
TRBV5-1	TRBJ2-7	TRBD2	ASSLVGLAGAYEQY
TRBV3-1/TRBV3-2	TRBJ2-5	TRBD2	ASSQLPGLEVSLETQY
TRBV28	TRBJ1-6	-	ATLPGHHDGSPLH
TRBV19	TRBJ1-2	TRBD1	ASSSGTEFYGYT
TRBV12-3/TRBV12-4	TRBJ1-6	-	ASSLRAGPLH
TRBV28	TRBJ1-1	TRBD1	ARRPAGQGKTF
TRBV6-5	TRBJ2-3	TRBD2	ASRRLAGGTDTQY
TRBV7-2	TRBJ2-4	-	ASSPRSARDIQY
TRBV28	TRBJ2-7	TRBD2	ASSLAGLSYEQY